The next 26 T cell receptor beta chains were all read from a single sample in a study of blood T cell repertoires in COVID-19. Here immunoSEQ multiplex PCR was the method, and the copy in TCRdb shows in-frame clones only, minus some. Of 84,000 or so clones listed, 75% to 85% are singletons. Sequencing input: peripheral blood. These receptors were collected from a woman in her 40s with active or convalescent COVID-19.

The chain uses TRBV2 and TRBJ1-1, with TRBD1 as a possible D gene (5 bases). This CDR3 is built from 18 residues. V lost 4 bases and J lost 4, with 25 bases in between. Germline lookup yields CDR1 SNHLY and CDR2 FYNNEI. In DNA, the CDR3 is TGTGCCAGCAGTGGGCTTTGGGGGGGTGTCGGAATGGGCACTGAAGCTTTCTTT. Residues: CASSGLWGGVGMGTEAFF.

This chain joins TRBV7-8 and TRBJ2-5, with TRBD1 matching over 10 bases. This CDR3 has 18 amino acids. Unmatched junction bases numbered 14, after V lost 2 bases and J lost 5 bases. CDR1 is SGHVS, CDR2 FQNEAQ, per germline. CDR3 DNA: TGTGCCAGCAGCTTACTCCCGGGACAGGGGACCTCCCGGGAGACCCAGTACTTC. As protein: CASSLLPGQGTSRETQYF.

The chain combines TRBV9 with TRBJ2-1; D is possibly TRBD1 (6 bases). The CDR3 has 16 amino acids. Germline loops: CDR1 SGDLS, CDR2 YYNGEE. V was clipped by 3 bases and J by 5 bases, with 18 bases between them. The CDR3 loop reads CASSALPGVQDNEQFF. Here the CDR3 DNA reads TGTGCCAGCAGCGCCCTACCAGGGGTACAAGACAATGAGCAGTTCTTC.

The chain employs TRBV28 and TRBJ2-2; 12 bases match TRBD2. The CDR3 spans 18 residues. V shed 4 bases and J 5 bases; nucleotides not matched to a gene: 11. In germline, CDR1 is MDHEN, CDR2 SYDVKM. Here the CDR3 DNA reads TGTGCCAGCAGTTCTCGGACTAGCGGGAATCGGGGAACCGGGGAGCTGTTTTTT. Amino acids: CASSSRTSGNRGTGELFF.

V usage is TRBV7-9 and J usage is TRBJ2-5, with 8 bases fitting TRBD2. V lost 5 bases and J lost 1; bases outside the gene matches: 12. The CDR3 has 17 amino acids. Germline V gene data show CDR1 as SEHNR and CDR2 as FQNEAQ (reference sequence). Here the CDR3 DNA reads TGTGCCAGCAGCCCACCGGGGGGGGGTTTATCCCAAGAGACCCAGTACTTC. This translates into CASSPPGGGLSQETQYF.

CDR3 sequence reads: CASSPPSRTHNEQFF. CDR3 nucleotides: TGTGCCAGCTCACCCCCTAGTAGAACCCACAATGAGCAGTTCTTC. V usage is TRBV18 and J usage is TRBJ2-1; D gene unclear. V lost 3 bases and J lost 5, with 14 bases in between. The germline V gene has CDR1 KGHSH and CDR2 LQKENI. This CDR3 spans 15 amino acids. Drawing the rest from reference TRBV18 and TRBJ2-1, the complete variable domain is NAGVMQNPRHLVRRRGQEARLRCSPMKGHSHVYWYRQLPEEGLKFMVYLQKENIIDESGMPKERFSAEFPKEGPSILRIQQVVRGDSAAYFCASSPPSRTHNEQFFGPGTRLTVL.

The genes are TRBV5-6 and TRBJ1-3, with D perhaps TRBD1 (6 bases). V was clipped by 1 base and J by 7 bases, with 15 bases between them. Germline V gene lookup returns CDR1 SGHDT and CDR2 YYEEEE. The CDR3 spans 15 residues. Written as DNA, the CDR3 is TGTGCCAGCAGCTTGAGTCCTCAGGGGCCGAACACCATATATTTT. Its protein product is CASSLSPQGPNTIYF.

The CDR3 reads CASQASYNSPLHF. In DNA form, the CDR3 reads TGTGCCAGCCAAGCCTCCTATAATTCACCCCTCCACTTT. The genes are TRBV7-3 and TRBJ1-6; no clear D gene. The CDR3 is 13 amino acids. The V end was cut by 8 bases, the J end by 0 bases, with 5 bases between. The V gene's germline CDR1 is SGHTA and CDR2 FQGTGA. The complete variable domain, with remaining parts taken from reference TRBV7-3 and TRBJ1-6, reads GAGVSQTPSNKVTEKGKYVELRCDPISGHTALYWYRQSLGQGPEFLIYFQGTGAADDSGLPNDRFFAVRPEGSVSTLKIQRTERGDSAVYLCASQASYNSPLHFGNGTRLTVT.

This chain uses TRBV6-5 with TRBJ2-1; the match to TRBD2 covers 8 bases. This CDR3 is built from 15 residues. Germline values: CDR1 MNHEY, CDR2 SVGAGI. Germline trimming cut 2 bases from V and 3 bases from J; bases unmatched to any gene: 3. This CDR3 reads CASSYAGGFYNEQFF. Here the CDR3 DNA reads TGTGCCAGCAGTTACGCGGGGGGCTTCTACAATGAGCAGTTCTTC.

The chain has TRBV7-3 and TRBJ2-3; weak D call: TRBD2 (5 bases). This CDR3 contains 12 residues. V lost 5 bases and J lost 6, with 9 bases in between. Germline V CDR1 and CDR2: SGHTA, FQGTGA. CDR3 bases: TGTGCCAGCAGCCCCGGACTGGATACGCAGTATTTT. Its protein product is CASSPGLDTQYF.

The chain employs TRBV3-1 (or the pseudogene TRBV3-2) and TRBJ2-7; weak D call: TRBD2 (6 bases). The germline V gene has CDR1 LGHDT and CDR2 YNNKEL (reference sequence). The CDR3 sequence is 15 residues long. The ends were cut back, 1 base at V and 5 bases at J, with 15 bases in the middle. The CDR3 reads CASSQGVTRRDEQYF. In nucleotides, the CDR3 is TGTGCCAGCAGCCAAGGGGTGACTAGACGAGACGAGCAGTACTTC.

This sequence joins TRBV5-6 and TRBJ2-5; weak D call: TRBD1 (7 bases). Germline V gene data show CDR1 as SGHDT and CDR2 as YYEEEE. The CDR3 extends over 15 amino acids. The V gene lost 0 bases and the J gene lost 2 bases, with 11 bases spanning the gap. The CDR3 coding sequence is TGTGCCAGCAGCTTGGGTCCAGGGGGGCAAGAGACCCAGTACTTC. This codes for CASSLGPGGQETQYF.

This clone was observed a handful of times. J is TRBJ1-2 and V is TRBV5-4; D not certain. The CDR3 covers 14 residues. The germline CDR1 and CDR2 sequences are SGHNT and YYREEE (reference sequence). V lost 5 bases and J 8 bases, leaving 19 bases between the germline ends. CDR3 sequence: CASRFSSAPIGYTF. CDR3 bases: TGTGCCAGCAGGTTTTCCTCCGCCCCTATAGGCTACACCTTC.

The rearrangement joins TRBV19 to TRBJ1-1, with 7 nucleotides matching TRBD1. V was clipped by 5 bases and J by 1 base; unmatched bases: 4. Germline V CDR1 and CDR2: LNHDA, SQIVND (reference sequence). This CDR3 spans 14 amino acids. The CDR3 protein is CASSPRTGNTEAFF. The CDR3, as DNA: TGTGCCAGTAGTCCGAGGACAGGGAACACTGAAGCTTTCTTT.

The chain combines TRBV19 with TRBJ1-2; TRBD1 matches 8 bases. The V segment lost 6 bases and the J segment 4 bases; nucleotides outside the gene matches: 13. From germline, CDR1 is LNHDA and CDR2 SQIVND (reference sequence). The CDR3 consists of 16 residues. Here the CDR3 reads CASRIWEDRVTYGYTF. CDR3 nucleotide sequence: TGTGCCAGTAGAATATGGGAGGACAGGGTGACCTATGGCTACACCTTC. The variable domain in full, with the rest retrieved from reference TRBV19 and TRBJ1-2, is DGGITQSPKYLFRKEGQNVTLSCEQNLNHDAMYWYRQDPGQGLRLIYYSQIVNDFQKGDIAEGYSVSREKKESFPLTVTSAQKNPTAFYLCASRIWEDRVTYGYTFGSGTRLTVV.

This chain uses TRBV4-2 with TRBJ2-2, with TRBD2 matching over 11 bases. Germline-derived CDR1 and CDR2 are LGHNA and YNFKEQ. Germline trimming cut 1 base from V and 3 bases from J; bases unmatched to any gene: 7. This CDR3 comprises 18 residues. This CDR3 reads CASSQGPSGRRYTGELFF. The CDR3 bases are TGTGCCAGCAGCCAAGGGCCTAGCGGGAGGAGGTACACCGGGGAGCTGTTTTTT.

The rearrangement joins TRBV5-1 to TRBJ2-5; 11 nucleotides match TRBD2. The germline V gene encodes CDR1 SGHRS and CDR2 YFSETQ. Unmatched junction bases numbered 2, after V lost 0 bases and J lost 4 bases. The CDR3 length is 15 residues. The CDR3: CASSLGLAGIETQYF. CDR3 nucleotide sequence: TGCGCCAGCAGCTTGGGACTAGCGGGAATAGAGACCCAGTACTTC.

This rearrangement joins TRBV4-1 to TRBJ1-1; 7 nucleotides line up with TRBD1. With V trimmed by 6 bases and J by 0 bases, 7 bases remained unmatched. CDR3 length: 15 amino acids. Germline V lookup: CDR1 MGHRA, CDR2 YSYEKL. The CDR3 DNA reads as TGCGCCAGCAGTTACAGGGGCGGCATGAACACTGAAGCTTTCTTT. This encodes CASSYRGGMNTEAFF.

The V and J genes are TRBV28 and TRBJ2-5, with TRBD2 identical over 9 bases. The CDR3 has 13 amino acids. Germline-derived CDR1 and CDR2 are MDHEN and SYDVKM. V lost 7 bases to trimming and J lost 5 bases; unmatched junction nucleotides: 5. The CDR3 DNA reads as TGTGCCAGCAAGGTAGCGGGAGTTGAGACCCAGTACTTC. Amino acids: CASKVAGVETQYF.

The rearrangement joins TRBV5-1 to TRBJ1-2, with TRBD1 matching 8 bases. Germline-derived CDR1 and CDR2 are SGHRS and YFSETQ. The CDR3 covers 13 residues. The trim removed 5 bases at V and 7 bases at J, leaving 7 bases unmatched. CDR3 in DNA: TGCGCCAGCAGAGACGGACAGGGTGGTGGCTACACCTTC. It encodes CASRDGQGGGYTF. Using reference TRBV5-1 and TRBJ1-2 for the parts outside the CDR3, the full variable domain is KAGVTQTPRYLIKTRGQQVTLSCSPISGHRSVSWYQQTPGQGLQFLFEYFSETQRNKGNFPGRFSGRQFSNSRSEMNVSTLELGDSALYLCASRDGQGGGYTFGSGTRLTVV.

For the CDR3, the DNA is TGTGCCTGCACATCTGGGGCCAACGTCCTGACTTTC. It codes for CACTSGANVLTF. The rearrangement uses TRBV30 and TRBJ2-6; D not resolved. The ends were cut back, 6 bases at V and 1 base at J, with 4 bases in the middle. This CDR3 contains 12 residues. Germline CDR1 is GTSNPN and CDR2 is SVGIG (reference sequence).

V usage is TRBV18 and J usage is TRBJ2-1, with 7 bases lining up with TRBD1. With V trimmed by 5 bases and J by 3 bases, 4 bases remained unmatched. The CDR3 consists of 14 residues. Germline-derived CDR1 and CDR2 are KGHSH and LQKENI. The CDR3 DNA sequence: TGTGCCAGCTCAGGGACAGCAAACTACAATGAGCAGTTCTTC. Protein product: CASSGTANYNEQFF.

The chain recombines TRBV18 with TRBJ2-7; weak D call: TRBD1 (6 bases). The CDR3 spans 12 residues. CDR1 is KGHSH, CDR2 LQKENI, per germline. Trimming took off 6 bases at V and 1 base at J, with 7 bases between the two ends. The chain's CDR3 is CASSTGSYEQYF. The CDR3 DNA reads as TGTGCCAGCTCGACAGGATCCTACGAGCAGTACTTC.

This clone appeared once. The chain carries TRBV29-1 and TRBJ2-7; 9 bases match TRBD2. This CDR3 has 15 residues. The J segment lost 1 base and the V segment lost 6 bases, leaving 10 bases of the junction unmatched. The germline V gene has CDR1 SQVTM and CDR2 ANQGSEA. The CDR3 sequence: CSVSPGTSRSYEQYF. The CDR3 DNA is TGCAGCGTATCTCCCGGGACTAGCAGATCCTACGAGCAGTACTTC.

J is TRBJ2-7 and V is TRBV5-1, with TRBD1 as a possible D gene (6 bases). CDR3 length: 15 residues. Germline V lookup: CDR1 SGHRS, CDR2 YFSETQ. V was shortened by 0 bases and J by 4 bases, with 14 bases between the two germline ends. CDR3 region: CASSLEGVPLYEQYF. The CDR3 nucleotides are TGCGCCAGCAGCTTGGAGGGGGTCCCATTGTACGAGCAGTACTTC. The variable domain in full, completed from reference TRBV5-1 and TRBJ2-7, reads KAGVTQTPRYLIKTRGQQVTLSCSPISGHRSVSWYQQTPGQGLQFLFEYFSETQRNKGNFPGRFSGRQFSNSRSEMNVSTLELGDSALYLCASSLEGVPLYEQYFGPGTRLTVT.

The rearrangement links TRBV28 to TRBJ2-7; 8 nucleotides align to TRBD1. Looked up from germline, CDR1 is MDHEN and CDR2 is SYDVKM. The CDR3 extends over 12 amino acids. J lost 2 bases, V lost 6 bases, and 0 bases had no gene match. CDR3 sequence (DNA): TGTGCCAGCAGGACAGGGGCCTACGAGCAGTACTTC. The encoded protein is CASRTGAYEQYF.